This T cell receptor beta chain was sequenced in a study of cytomegalovirus exposure and HLA in healthy donors. Study-level results: A few CMV-associated chains proved CMV antigen-specific in vitro.

The PCR had 60 Vbeta and 13 Jbeta primers. The repertoire was sequenced with immunoSEQ multiplex PCR; TCRdb's copy has only in-frame clones and lacks some. The sample holds 200,000 to 250,000 clones, more than 60% seen once. This clone came up a few times. As yet, its antigen is unknown. Other nucleotide sequences from this sample produce the same CDR3. The germline V gene has CDR1 SGHRS and CDR2 YFSETQ. The J segment lost 1 base and the V segment lost 7 bases, leaving 6 bases of the junction unmatched. This CDR3 contains 14 residues. J is TRBJ1-1 and V is TRBV5-1; TRBD1 matches 8 bases. This clonotype was obtained from a man in his forties or fifties in good health and CMV-seronegative. Sequencing input: PBMCs. Written as DNA, the CDR3 is TGCGCCAGCTCGAGAGACAGGGGGAACACTGAAGCTTTCTTT. As protein: CASSRDRGNTEAFF.